Below, 24 T cell receptor beta chains from the same sample are listed, as sequenced in a study of cytomegalovirus exposure and HLA in healthy donors. With 60 Vbeta and 13 Jbeta primers, the PCR was carried out. The repertoire was sequenced with immunoSEQ multiplex PCR; TCRdb's copy has only in-frame clones and lacks some. The sample consists of about 130,000 clones, 65% to 80% of them appearing once. The source material was PBMCs. The source is a man between 25 and 39 years old in good health and CMV-seronegative.

CDR3 sequence: CASSSRPPLQETQYF. CDR3 coding DNA: TGTGCCAGCAGTTCACGCCCCCCCCTACAAGAGACCCAGTACTTC. V and J are TRBV28 and TRBJ2-5; D gene ambiguous. Germline lookup yields CDR1 MDHEN and CDR2 SYDVKM. V was clipped by 4 bases and J by 2 bases, with 14 bases between them. The CDR3 covers 15 residues.

V usage is TRBV9 and J usage is TRBJ2-1, with 7 bases aligning to TRBD2. This CDR3 spans 16 amino acids. With 0 bases clipped from V and 2 bases from J, the junction kept 5 bases outside the gene matches. Looked up from germline, CDR1 is SGDLS and CDR2 is YYNGEE. The CDR3 sequence is CASSVASSGAYNEQFF. CDR3 coding DNA: TGTGCCAGCAGCGTAGCATCGAGCGGGGCCTACAATGAGCAGTTCTTC.

The V call is TRBV27, the J call TRBJ1-1; D is unresolved. V lost 2 bases, J lost 0 bases, and 22 bases lay in between. CDR1 and CDR2 from the germline V gene are MNHEY and SMNVEV (reference sequence). The CDR3 runs 19 residues. CDR3 sequence reads: CASSLNEIGRLVMNTEAFF. Here the CDR3 DNA reads TGTGCCAGCAGTTTAAATGAGATAGGGAGGCTAGTTATGAACACTGAAGCTTTCTTT.

The chain couples TRBV29-1 to TRBJ2-1; 7 bases are shared with TRBD2. V shed 2 bases, J shed 5 bases, and the junction held 12 bases outside the gene matches. Germline CDR1 reads SQVTM; CDR2 reads ANQGSEA. The CDR3 loop spans 16 amino acids. CDR3 protein: CSVEKNGRAFDNEQFF. DNA of the CDR3: TGCAGCGTTGAAAAAAATGGGAGGGCCTTTGACAATGAGCAGTTCTTC.

This sequence joins TRBV19 and TRBJ2-2; the match to TRBD1 covers 7 bases. J was trimmed by 6 bases and V by 4 bases; bases with no gene match: 8. From germline, CDR1 is LNHDA and CDR2 SQIVND (reference sequence). The CDR3 extends over 15 amino acids. CDR3 loop: CASSRRQGVSGELFF. The DNA of the CDR3 is TGTGCCAGTAGTAGAAGACAGGGAGTGTCCGGGGAGCTGTTTTTT.

The chain links TRBV5-1 to TRBJ2-7, with TRBD1 matching over 9 bases. V shed 4 bases, J shed 3 bases, and the junction held 5 bases outside the gene matches. CDR3 size: 14 residues. Looked up from germline, CDR1 is SGHRS and CDR2 is YFSETQ. The CDR3 loop reads CASSPRDRVYEQYF. The CDR3 nucleotides are TGCGCCAGCAGCCCCCGGGACAGGGTCTACGAGCAGTACTTC. Combining the CDR3 with reference TRBV5-1 and TRBJ2-7 gives the whole variable domain KAGVTQTPRYLIKTRGQQVTLSCSPISGHRSVSWYQQTPGQGLQFLFEYFSETQRNKGNFPGRFSGRQFSNSRSEMNVSTLELGDSALYLCASSPRDRVYEQYFGPGTRLTVT.

This chain links TRBV9 with TRBJ1-1, with D unresolved. V was pared by 2 bases and J by 4 bases, with 12 bases between. The V gene's germline CDR1 is SGDLS and CDR2 YYNGEE. This CDR3 has 14 residues. Here the CDR3 DNA reads TGTGCCAGCAGCGTGACCGGGGAGAGCACTGAAGCTTTCTTT. Residues: CASSVTGESTEAFF.

The chain joins TRBV28 to TRBJ1-4; no clear D gene. This CDR3 is 13 amino acids long. Trimming cost V 4 bases and J 5 bases, with 8 bases left between them. Per germline, CDR1 MDHEN and CDR2 SYDVKM. This chain's CDR3 is CASSSRSNEKLFF. DNA for the CDR3: TGTGCCAGCAGTTCCAGGTCGAATGAAAAACTGTTTTTT.

The chain carries TRBV6-5 and TRBJ1-5; unclear D gene. Germline loops: CDR1 MNHEY, CDR2 SVGAGI. The CDR3 runs 14 residues. Trimming stripped 6 bases from V and 0 bases from J, with 9 bases between. The CDR3 loop reads CASRGRYSNQPQHF. The CDR3 DNA sequence: TGTGCCAGCAGGGGCCGTTATAGCAATCAGCCCCAGCATTTT.

This chain connects TRBV27 to TRBJ2-7; 8 bases are shared with TRBD2. Per germline, CDR1 MNHEY and CDR2 SMNVEV (reference sequence). There are 14 residues in the CDR3. J gave up 0 bases and V 7 bases, and 5 bases lay outside the gene matches. CDR3 amino acids: CASKGSGSSYEQYF. For the CDR3, the DNA is TGTGCCAGCAAAGGGAGCGGGAGCTCCTACGAGCAGTACTTC.

The V and J genes are TRBV5-8 and TRBJ1-5, with D tentatively TRBD1 (6 bases). The CDR3 runs 17 residues. V lost 0 bases to trimming and J lost 1 base, with 14 bases between them. The germline CDR1 and CDR2 sequences are SGHTS and YDEGEE. The CDR3 DNA is TGTGCCAGCAGCTTGGCCGGCAGGGGCTGGAGCAATCAGCCCCAGCATTTT. Protein product: CASSLAGRGWSNQPQHF.

The chain is built from TRBV9 and TRBJ2-5, with TRBD1 matching over 7 bases. The J call is doubtful: the DNA matches TRBJ2-7 better. Germline CDR1 reads SGDLS; CDR2 reads YYNGEE. CDR3 length: 14 amino acids. CDR3 protein: CASSVSGGAGEQYF. CDR3 coding DNA: TGTGCCAGCAGCGTATCAGGGGGAGCAGGCGAGCAGTACTTC.

The chain carries TRBV2 and TRBJ1-5; D is undetermined. Germline CDR1 SNHLY, CDR2 FYNNEI. The CDR3 loop spans 11 amino acids. Trimming stripped 8 bases from V and 4 bases from J, with 6 bases between. The CDR3 nucleotides read TGTGCCAGCGGTCGGAATCAGCCCCAGCATTTT. Protein product: CASGRNQPQHF.

CDR3 residues: CASSQLAAAAPYEQYF. CDR3 nucleotide sequence: TGTGCCAGCAGCCAACTAGCGGCGGCGGCCCCCTACGAGCAGTACTTC. The J gene is TRBJ2-7, the V gene TRBV9, with TRBD2 matching over 8 bases. Germline CDR1 reads SGDLS; CDR2 reads YYNGEE. The CDR3 extends over 16 amino acids. The V gene end was trimmed by 4 bases and the J gene end by 2 bases; junction bases not matched to a gene: 11.

This clone was picked up one time. The chain employs TRBV5-1 and TRBJ2-5, with TRBD2 matching over 10 bases. V lost 2 bases to trimming and J lost 4 bases; unmatched junction nucleotides: 11. CDR1 and CDR2 from the germline V gene are SGHRS and YFSETQ. CDR3 size: 17 residues. The CDR3 DNA follows: TGCGCCAGCAGCTTCGGGAGTAGCGGGAGGTATCGAGAGACCCAGTACTTC. It encodes CASSFGSSGRYRETQYF.

V is TRBV2 and J is TRBJ1-2; tentative D call: TRBD1 (5 bases). Trimming cost V 8 bases and J 0 bases, with 16 bases left between them. The CDR3 loop spans 15 amino acids. The germline V gene has CDR1 SNHLY and CDR2 FYNNEI. The CDR3 coding sequence is TGTGCCAGCCCCGCGCCAGCAGGGACTAACTATGGCTACACCTTC. Translation: CASPAPAGTNYGYTF.

The rearrangement links TRBV10-2 to TRBJ2-5, with TRBD1 identical over 9 bases. The DNA end is a closer match to TRBJ2-7, so the J assignment may be wrong. CDR3 size: 15 residues. Germline CDR1 and CDR2: WSHSY and SAAADI. Here the CDR3 reads CASSERDRVTYEQYF. The CDR3 DNA reads as TGCGCCAGCAGTGAGCGGGACAGGGTAACCTACGAGCAGTACTTC.

The chain carries TRBV28 and TRBJ2-7; 10 nucleotides agree with TRBD2. The CDR3 has 15 amino acids. J was trimmed by 2 bases and V by 7 bases; bases with no gene match: 8. From germline, CDR1 is MDHEN and CDR2 SYDVKM. This CDR3 reads CASTPSGRPPYEQYF. The DNA of the CDR3 is TGTGCCAGCACCCCTAGCGGGAGACCTCCCTACGAGCAGTACTTC.

The chain couples TRBV27 to TRBJ1-4, with TRBD1 matching over 7 bases. The V gene's germline CDR1 is MNHEY and CDR2 SMNVEV (reference sequence). V dropped 1 base and J dropped 7; count of bases not matched to a gene: 9. The CDR3 is 16 residues long. The CDR3 nucleotides read TGTGCCAGCAGTTTATTGTTTGGACAGGTCCCTGAAAAACTGTTTTTT. Protein: CASSLLFGQVPEKLFF.

In its sample, this clone was seen a few times. The V call is TRBV7-6, the J call TRBJ2-7; D call uncertain. This CDR3 contains 13 residues. Trimming cost V 4 bases and J 6 bases, with 13 bases left between them. CDR1 is SGHVS, CDR2 FNYEAQ, per germline. The CDR3 DNA follows: TGTGCCAGCAGCTCACACCGACCGGGCGAGCAGTACTTC. Its protein product is CASSSHRPGEQYF. Full variable domain (rest looked up from reference TRBV7-6 and TRBJ2-7): GAGVSQSPRYKVTKRGQDVALRCDPISGHVSLYWYRQALGQGPEFLTYFNYEAQQDKSGLPNDRFSAERPEGSISTLTIQRTEQRDSAMYRCASSSHRPGEQYFGPGTRLTVT.

This clone appeared a few times. CDR3 in amino acids: CASGLVLIGPSYEQYF. As DNA, the CDR3 is TGTGCTAGTGGTTTGGTCTTGATTGGGCCCTCCTACGAGCAGTACTTC. V and J are TRBV12-5 and TRBJ2-7, with D unresolved. This CDR3 is 16 amino acids long. Per the germline V gene, CDR1 is LGHNT and CDR2 is FRNRAP. The V gene lost 0 bases and the J gene lost 0 bases, with 12 bases spanning the gap.

V gene TRBV5-1 combines with J gene TRBJ1-2; 12 bases are a match to TRBD1. V shed 3 bases, J shed 4 bases, and the junction held 10 bases outside the gene matches. The V gene's germline CDR1 is SGHRS and CDR2 YFSETQ. The CDR3 extends over 17 amino acids. CDR3 DNA: TGCGCCAGCAGCTCCTTACCGGGACAGGGGGCGGGCTATGGCTACACCTTC. Translating gives CASSSLPGQGAGYGYTF. The full variable domain, with the rest looked up from reference TRBV5-1 and TRBJ1-2, is KAGVTQTPRYLIKTRGQQVTLSCSPISGHRSVSWYQQTPGQGLQFLFEYFSETQRNKGNFPGRFSGRQFSNSRSEMNVSTLELGDSALYLCASSSLPGQGAGYGYTFGSGTRLTVV.

The chain uses TRBV4-1 and TRBJ1-1; D remains unclear. CDR1 and CDR2 from the germline V gene are MGHRA and YSYEKL. This CDR3 has 14 residues. V lost 6 bases and J lost 3, with 14 bases in between. CDR3 protein: CASRRSAGDTEAFF. The CDR3 region has the DNA TGCGCCAGCAGACGCTCCGCGGGAGACACTGAAGCTTTCTTT.

The chain recombines TRBV5-1 with TRBJ2-1; 9 nucleotides align to TRBD2. CDR3 length: 15 amino acids. After removal of 1 base from V and 5 bases from J, the junction contained 4 bases not matched to a gene. CDR1 and CDR2 (germline): SGHRS, YFSETQ. For the CDR3, the DNA is TGCGCCAGCAGCTTGACTAGCGGGTTCGACAATGAGCAGTTCTTC. Protein: CASSLTSGFDNEQFF.